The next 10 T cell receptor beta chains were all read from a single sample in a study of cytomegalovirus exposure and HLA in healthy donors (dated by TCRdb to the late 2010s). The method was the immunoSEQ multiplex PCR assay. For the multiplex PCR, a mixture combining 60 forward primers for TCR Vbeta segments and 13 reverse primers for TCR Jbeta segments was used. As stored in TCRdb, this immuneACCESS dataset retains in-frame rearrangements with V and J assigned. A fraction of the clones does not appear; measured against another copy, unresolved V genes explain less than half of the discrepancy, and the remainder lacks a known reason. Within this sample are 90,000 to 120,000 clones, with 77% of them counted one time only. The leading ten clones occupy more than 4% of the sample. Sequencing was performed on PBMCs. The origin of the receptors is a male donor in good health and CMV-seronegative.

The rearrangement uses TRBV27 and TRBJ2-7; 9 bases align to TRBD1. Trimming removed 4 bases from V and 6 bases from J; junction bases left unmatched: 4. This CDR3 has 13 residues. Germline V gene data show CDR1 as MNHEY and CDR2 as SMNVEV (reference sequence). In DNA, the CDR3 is TGTGCCAGCAGTTCCAACAGGGGGCGCGAGCAGTACTTC. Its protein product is CASSSNRGREQYF.

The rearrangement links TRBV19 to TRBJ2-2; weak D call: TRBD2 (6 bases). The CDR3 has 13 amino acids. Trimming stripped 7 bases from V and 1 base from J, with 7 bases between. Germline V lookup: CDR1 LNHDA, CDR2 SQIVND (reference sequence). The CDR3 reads CASKGGNTGELFF. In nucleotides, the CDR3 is TGTGCCAGTAAGGGAGGGAACACCGGGGAGCTGTTTTTT. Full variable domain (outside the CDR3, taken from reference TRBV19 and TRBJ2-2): DGGITQSPKYLFRKEGQNVTLSCEQNLNHDAMYWYRQDPGQGLRLIYYSQIVNDFQKGDIAEGYSVSREKKESFPLTVTSAQKNPTAFYLCASKGGNTGELFFGEGSRLTVL.

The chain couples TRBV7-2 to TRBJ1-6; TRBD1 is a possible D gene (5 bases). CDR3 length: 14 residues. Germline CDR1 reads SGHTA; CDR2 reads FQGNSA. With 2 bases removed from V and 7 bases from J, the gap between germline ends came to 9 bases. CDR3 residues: CASSLRGFNSPLHF. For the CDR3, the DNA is TGTGCCAGCAGCTTAAGGGGCTTCAATTCACCCCTCCACTTT.

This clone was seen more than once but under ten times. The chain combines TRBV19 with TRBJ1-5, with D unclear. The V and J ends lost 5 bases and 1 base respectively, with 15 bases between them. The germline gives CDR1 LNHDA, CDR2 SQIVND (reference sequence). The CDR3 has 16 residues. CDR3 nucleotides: TGTGCCAGTAGTTTTCGTTCGACAAGGAGCAATCAGCCCCAGCATTTT. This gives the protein CASSFRSTRSNQPQHF.

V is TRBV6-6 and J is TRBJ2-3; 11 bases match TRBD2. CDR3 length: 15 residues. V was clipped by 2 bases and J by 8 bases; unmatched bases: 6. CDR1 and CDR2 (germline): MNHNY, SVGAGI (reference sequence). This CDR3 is CASSYGLAGGFTQYF. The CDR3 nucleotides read TGTGCCAGCAGTTACGGCCTAGCGGGAGGTTTTACGCAGTATTTT.

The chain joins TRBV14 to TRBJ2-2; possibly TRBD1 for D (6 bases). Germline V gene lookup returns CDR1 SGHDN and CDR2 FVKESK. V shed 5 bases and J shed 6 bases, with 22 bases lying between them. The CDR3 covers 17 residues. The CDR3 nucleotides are TGTGCCAGCAGCGATAATAGGGGACCCAGGGGAGCCGGGGAGCTGTTTTTT. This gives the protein CASSDNRGPRGAGELFF.

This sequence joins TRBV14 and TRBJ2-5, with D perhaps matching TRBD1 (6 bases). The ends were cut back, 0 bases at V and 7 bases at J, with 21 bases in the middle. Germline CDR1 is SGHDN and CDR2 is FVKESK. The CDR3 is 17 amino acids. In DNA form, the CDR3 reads TGTGCCAGCAGCCAAGATATAGGAACGGGGCGCAGGGGGACCCAGTACTTC. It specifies CASSQDIGTGRRGTQYF.

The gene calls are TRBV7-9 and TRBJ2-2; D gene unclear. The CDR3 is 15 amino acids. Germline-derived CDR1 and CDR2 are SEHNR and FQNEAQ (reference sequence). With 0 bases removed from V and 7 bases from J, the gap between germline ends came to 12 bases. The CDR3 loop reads CASSLAPPLGGELFF. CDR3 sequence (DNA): TGTGCCAGCAGCTTAGCACCCCCACTCGGCGGGGAGCTGTTTTTT.

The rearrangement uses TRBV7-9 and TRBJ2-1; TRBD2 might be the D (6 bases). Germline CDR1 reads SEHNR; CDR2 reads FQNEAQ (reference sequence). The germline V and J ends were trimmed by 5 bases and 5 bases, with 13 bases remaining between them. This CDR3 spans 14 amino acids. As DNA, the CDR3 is TGTGCCAGCAGCGGACACCGGGGGAACAATGAGCAGTTCTTC. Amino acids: CASSGHRGNNEQFF.

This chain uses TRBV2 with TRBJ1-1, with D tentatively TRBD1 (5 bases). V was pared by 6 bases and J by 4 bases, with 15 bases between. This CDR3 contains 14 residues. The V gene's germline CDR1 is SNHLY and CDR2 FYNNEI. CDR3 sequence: CASRGEGAGTEAFF. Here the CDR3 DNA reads TGTGCCAGCAGGGGGGAGGGAGCGGGCACTGAAGCTTTCTTT.